Listed below are T cell receptor beta chains from one sample, sequenced in a study of T cells after yellow fever vaccination. MiXCR was run by TCRdb on the 5' RACE reads, yielding one entry per CDR3 protein. The data contain 250,000 to 300,000 distinct CDR3 sequences, around 4.9% of them singletons. The sequences come from CD4+ T cells sorted from PBMCs, collected on the day of the yellow fever booster vaccination. The receptors were gathered from a man younger than 35 who received the YFV17D yellow fever vaccine. The CDR3 runs from the conserved cysteine through the conserved F or W. The order of the fields is J gene, D gene, V gene, clone size, CDR3 DNA, CDR3 protein. A D gene is named only where the DNA matches it firmly. Clone size appears in some rows only: once, few, many, or a class for an expanded clone.

TRBJ2-7	NA	TRBV9	many	TGTGCCAGCAGCGTAGCGGCAGTCAGCTCCTACGAGCAGTACTTC	CASSVAAVSSYEQYF
TRBJ2-5	TRBD2	TRBV6-5	many	TGTGCCAGCAAAGGACTAGCGGGGGGTGGGACCCAGTACTTC	CASKGLAGGGTQYF
TRBJ1-2	TRBD1	TRBV18	NA	TGTGCCAGCTCATCCTCCGACAGGGCGAGAGGCTACACCTTC	CASSSSDRARGYTF
TRBJ1-4	TRBD1	TRBV7-2	many	TGTGCCAGCAGCGCGATGGGACAGACCAATGAAAAACTGTTTTTT	CASSAMGQTNEKLFF
TRBJ2-3	NA	TRBV18	few	TGTGCCAGCTCACCCCAACAAGATACGCAGTATTTT	CASSPQQDTQYF
TRBJ2-3	NA	TRBV3-1	few	TGTGCCAGCAGCCAAGGGGGGCCGAATACGCAGTATTTT	CASSQGGPNTQYF
TRBJ1-2	NA	TRBV7-9	few	TGTGCCAGCAGCTTCTTCACGGGTGATGGCTACACCTTC	CASSFFTGDGYTF
TRBJ1-2	NA	TRBV9	few	TGTGCCAGCAGCGTAGAACCCTATGGCTACACCTTC	CASSVEPYGYTF
TRBJ2-3	TRBD2	TRBV7-6	few	TGTGCCAGCAGCTTATTCTCCGGGGGGGTAGGAGGGGCGCAGTATTTT	CASSLFSGGVGGAQYF
TRBJ2-5	NA	TRBV5-1	few	TGCGCCAGCACCCCCCGGGGCACCACCCCCCAAGAGACCCAGTACTTC	CASTPRGTTPQETQYF
TRBJ2-3	NA	TRBV3-1	few	TGTGCCAGCAGCCAAGGTCGGGCGAGTAAAGATACGCAGTATTTT	CASSQGRASKDTQYF
TRBJ2-2	NA	TRBV27	NA	TGTGCCAGTTCGAGGGGCCGGACCGGGGAGCTGTTTTTT	CASSRGRTGELFF
TRBJ1-2	TRBD1	TRBV6-1	few	TGTGCCACCACACGCCGGGACAGGGGCTATGGCTACACCTTC	CATTRRDRGYGYTF
TRBJ2-7	NA	TRBV5-1	many	TGCGCCAGCAGCCATAACCAAAGGTCCTACGAGCAGTACTTC	CASSHNQRSYEQYF
TRBJ1-3	NA	TRBV7-2	few	TGTGCCAGCAGCTTAGCTTTCCAGGGACCATCTGGAAACACCATATATTTT	CASSLAFQGPSGNTIYF
TRBJ2-5	NA	TRBV12-3/TRBV12-4	many	TGTGCCAGCACCCGGGGCCAAGAGACCCAGTACTTC	CASTRGQETQYF
TRBJ1-2	TRBD1	TRBV12-3/TRBV12-4	few	TGTGCCAGCGGACAGGGGGTGCGAGGTGGCTACACCTTC	CASGQGVRGGYTF
TRBJ1-6	NA	TRBV7-3	few	TGTGCCAGCAGCTGGAGGTGGGATTCACCCCTCCACTTT	CASSWRWDSPLHF
TRBJ2-7	NA	TRBV6-2/TRBV6-3	few	TGTGCCAGCAGTGTAGTCCGACTCTCCTACGAGCAGTACTTC	CASSVVRLSYEQYF
TRBJ1-1	NA	TRBV28	few	TGTGCCAGCAGTTTTGGGGGGCCTGCTTTCTTT	CASSFGGPAFF
TRBJ2-4	TRBD1	TRBV6-2/TRBV6-3	many	TGTGCCAGCAGTTATGGGGACAGATTAGCCAAAAACATTCAGTACTTC	CASSYGDRLAKNIQYF
TRBJ2-1	NA	TRBV4-1	NA	TGCGCCAGCAGCCAAGATACGAGACAGAATTTGAATGAGCAGTTCTTC	CASSQDTRQNLNEQFF
TRBJ1-3	NA	TRBV4-2	few	TGTGCCAGCAGCCAAGATACGGTCAGGGGTGGAAACACCATATATTTT	CASSQDTVRGGNTIYF
TRBJ2-3	TRBD1	TRBV6-6	NA	TGTGCCAGCAGTCTCCTAGGACAGGGGGCCGCAGATACGCAGTATTTT	CASSLLGQGAADTQYF
TRBJ2-5	TRBD2	TRBV29-1	NA	TGCAGCGTTGCGACTAGCGGGGGGGCCCAAGAGACCCAGTACTTC	CSVATSGGAQETQYF
TRBJ2-5	NA	TRBV18	NA	TGTGCCAGCTCACCGTCCTTGTCTCAAGAGACCCAGTACTTC	CASSPSLSQETQYF
TRBJ2-3	TRBD1	TRBV18	NA	TGTGCCAGCTCACCATGGGCACAGGGGTCGGGAGATACGCAGTATTTT	CASSPWAQGSGDTQYF
TRBJ2-5	NA	TRBV5-1	many	TGCGCCAGCAGCTTGAGGTTGTCGGGTTTTCAAGAGACCCAGTACTTC	CASSLRLSGFQETQYF
TRBJ1-1	NA	TRBV4-2	NA	TGTGCCAGCAGCCAAGATCCCGGGGGGGCCAACACTGAAGCTTTCTTT	CASSQDPGGANTEAFF
TRBJ1-1	TRBD1	TRBV11-2	NA	TGTGCCAGCAGCTCCTACAGGGGGCGAGACACTGAAGCTTTCTTT	CASSSYRGRDTEAFF
TRBJ1-2	NA	TRBV6-5	few	TGTGCCAGCAGTTACTCGACTGCGGGTCATGGCTACACCTTC	CASSYSTAGHGYTF
TRBJ1-5	NA	TRBV19	NA	TGTGCCAGTAGTTGGGGGTATCAGCCCCAGCATTTT	CASSWGYQPQHF
TRBJ1-2	NA	TRBV18	few	TGTGCCAGCTCACCATGGGACAATTATGGCTACACCTTC	CASSPWDNYGYTF
TRBJ1-1	NA	TRBV6-6	few	TGTGCCAGCACCCACTGGGGGGGAGATCACATGAACACTGAAGCTTTCTTT	CASTHWGGDHMNTEAFF
TRBJ1-4	NA	TRBV30	few	TGTGCCTGGAGTGAGGCAACTAATGAAAAACTGTTTTTT	CAWSEATNEKLFF
TRBJ2-3	TRBD2	TRBV7-3	many	TGTGCCAGCAGCCCTCGGGGGGGGGCTGGAGGAGATACGCAGTATTTT	CASSPRGGAGGDTQYF
TRBJ2-7	TRBD1	TRBV25-1	few	TGTGCCAGCAGCCGGACAGGCGATTACGAGCAGTACTTC	CASSRTGDYEQYF
TRBJ2-2	NA	TRBV19	NA	TGTGCCAGTAGTATTCGGGGGTCCTCGAACACCGGGGAGCTGTTTTTT	CASSIRGSSNTGELFF
TRBJ2-3	NA	TRBV5-1	many	TGCGCCAGCAGCATTCAAGGGAGTACAGATACGCAGTATTTT	CASSIQGSTDTQYF
TRBJ2-5	NA	TRBV4-3	few	TGCGCCAGCAGCCAAGATTTACGGTTGGCCCAGTACTTC	CASSQDLRLAQYF
TRBJ1-5	TRBD1	TRBV3-1	NA	TGTGCCAGCAGCCAAGATAATCCCGCAGGGGGCAGGAATCAGCCCCAGCATTTT	CASSQDNPAGGRNQPQHF
TRBJ2-5	NA	TRBV7-2	many	TGTGCCAGCAGCTTAAACCTAGAGACCCAGTACTTC	CASSLNLETQYF
TRBJ2-4	TRBD1	TRBV19	many	TGTGCCAGCGCGATCGGCCGGGACAGGGTGAACATTCAGTACTTC	CASAIGRDRVNIQYF
TRBJ2-1	NA	TRBV7-9	NA	TGTGCCAGCAGCTTAGGAAGGGGGCTTTTGGCGGGGGCCCCGGTTGAGCAGTTCTTC	CASSLGRGLLAGAPVEQFF
TRBJ1-5	NA	TRBV10-3	NA	TGTGCCATCAGTGAACTTCAACAGAATCAGCCCCAGCATTTT	CAISELQQNQPQHF
TRBJ1-2	TRBD1	TRBV6-5	few	TGTGCCAGCAGCCGCGGACAGGGGGCCGATTTTCTCGACTACACCTTC	CASSRGQGADFLDYTF
TRBJ1-2	TRBD1	TRBV20-1	many	TGCAGTGCTACCGACAGGGGCTATGGCTACACCTTC	CSATDRGYGYTF